This T cell receptor (beta chain) was documented in a study of cytomegalovirus exposure and HLA in healthy donors. It was with 60 Vbeta and 13 Jbeta primers that the PCR ran. The method was immunoSEQ multiplex PCR; TCRdb's version includes in-frame clones alone and lacks a portion of them. The sample has more than 150,000 clones, over 80% seen once. The CDR3 consists of 17 residues. V was clipped by 2 bases and J by 4 bases; unmatched bases: 10. Germline lookup yields CDR1 SGHDT and CDR2 YYEEEE. The J gene is TRBJ2-2, the V gene TRBV5-6; TRBD2 matches 8 bases. The TCR sequence derives from a man aged 40-55 years in good health and CMV-seronegative. The sequencing input was PBMCs. CDR3 nucleotide sequence: TGTGCCAGCAGCTTCAAGATTAGCGGGGTGGGCACCGGGGAGCTGTTTTTT. As protein: CASSFKISGVGTGELFF.